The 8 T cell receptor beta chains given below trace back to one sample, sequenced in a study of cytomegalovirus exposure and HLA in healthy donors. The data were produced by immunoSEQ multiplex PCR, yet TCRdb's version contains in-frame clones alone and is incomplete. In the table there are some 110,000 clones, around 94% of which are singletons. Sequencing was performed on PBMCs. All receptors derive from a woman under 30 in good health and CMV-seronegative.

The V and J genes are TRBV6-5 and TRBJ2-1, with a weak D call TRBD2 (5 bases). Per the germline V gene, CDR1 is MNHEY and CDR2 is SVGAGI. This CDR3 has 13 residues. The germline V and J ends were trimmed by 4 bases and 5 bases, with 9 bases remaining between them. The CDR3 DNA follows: TGTGCCAGCAGTTCTGGAGGCGACAATGAGCAGTTCTTC. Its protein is CASSSGGDNEQFF.

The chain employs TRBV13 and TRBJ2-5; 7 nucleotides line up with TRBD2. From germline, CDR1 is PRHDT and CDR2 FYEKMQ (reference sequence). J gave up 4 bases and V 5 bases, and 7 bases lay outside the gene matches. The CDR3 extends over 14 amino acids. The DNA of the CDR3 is TGTGCCAGCAGCCCCCGGACTAGAGGAGAGACCCAGTACTTC. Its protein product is CASSPRTRGETQYF.

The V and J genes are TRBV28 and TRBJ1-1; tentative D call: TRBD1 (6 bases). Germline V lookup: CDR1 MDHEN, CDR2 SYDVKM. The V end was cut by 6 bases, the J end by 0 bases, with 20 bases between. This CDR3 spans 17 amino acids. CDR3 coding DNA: TGTGCCAGCAGCCGGGATTACTTACAGGGAATGAACACTGAAGCTTTCTTT. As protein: CASSRDYLQGMNTEAFF.

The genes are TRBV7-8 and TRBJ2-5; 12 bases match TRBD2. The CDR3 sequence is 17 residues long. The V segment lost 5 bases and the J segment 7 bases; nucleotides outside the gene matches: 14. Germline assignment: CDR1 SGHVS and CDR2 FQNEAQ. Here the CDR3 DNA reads TGTGCCAGCAGCCCCAGGACTAGCGGGGCCCCCTGGGGGACCCAGTACTTC. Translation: CASSPRTSGAPWGTQYF. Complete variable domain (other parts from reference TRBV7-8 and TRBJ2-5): GAGVSQSPRYKVAKRGQDVALRCDPISGHVSLFWYQQALGQGPEFLTYFQNEAQLDKSGLPSDRFFAERPEGSVSTLKIQRTQQEDSAVYLCASSPRTSGAPWGTQYFGPGTRLLVL.

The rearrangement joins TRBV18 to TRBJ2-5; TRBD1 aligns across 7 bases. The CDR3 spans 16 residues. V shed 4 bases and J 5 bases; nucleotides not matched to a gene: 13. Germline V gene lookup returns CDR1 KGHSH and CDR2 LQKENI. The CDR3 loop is CASSLETGLGTETQYF. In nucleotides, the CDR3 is TGTGCCAGCTCACTAGAGACAGGGCTTGGGACGGAGACCCAGTACTTC.

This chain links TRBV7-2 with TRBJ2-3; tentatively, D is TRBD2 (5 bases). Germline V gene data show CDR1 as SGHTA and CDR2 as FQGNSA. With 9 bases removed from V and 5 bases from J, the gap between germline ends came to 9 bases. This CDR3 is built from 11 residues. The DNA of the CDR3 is TGTGCCAGGATCGAGGGAGATACGCAGTATTTT. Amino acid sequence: CARIEGDTQYF.

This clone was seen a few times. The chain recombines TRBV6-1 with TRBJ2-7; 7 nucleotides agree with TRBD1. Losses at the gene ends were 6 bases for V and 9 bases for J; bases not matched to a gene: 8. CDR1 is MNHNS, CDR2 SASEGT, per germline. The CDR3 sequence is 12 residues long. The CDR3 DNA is TGTGCCAGCAGGAGACAGGGTGGATGGCAGTACTTC. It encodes CASRRQGGWQYF.

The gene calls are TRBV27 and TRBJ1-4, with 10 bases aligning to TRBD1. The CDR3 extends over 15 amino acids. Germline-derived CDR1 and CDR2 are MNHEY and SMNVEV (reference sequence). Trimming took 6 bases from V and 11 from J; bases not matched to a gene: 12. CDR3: CASRSGTGVLSKLFF. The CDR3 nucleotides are TGTGCCAGCAGATCCGGGACAGGGGTTTTAAGTAAACTGTTTTTT.